This T cell receptor (beta chain) was identified during a study of blood T cell repertoires in COVID-19 (TCRdb year 2020). Regarding the complete study: Samples covering the acute and convalescent phases of COVID-19 were provided by collaborators in the United States, Italy and Spain. Nearly every sample came with metadata listing a de-identified subject ID, COVID-19 status, age in years and sex. Where available, HLA class I and class II types were taken from metadata supplied by the sample provider and were not determined by assay-based typing. Samples were obtained from the ongoing ImmuneRACE study (first 160 participants) and from 1,254 subjects provided by 6 global collaborators. The repertoires were released in a freely available public database intended as a resource for research on the immune response to SARS-CoV-2. Deeply sampled blood TCRbeta repertoires from subjects exposed to, actively infected with, or recovered from COVID-19 were included in the dataset. The material from the prospective study consisted of cDNA or gDNA derived from T cells, B-cell-depleted T cells, or PBMCs. Study-level results and caveats: The quantity of clinical and demographic metadata differed by source and by participant and was supplied without curation.

From a lookup of the germline V gene, CDR1 and CDR2 are MDHEN and SYDVKM. The junction shows trimming of 3 bases on V and 0 bases on J, plus 12 bases between the germline ends. Measured from the cysteine to the phenylalanine, the CDR3 is 17 residues long. The only DNA kept is the CDR3, 51 bases in frame from the first base. Participants in the prospective study were enrolled through a virtual design, were aged roughly 18 to 100 years, and lived in under 25 United States geographic areas. In the prospective study, participants were assigned to cohorts based on the clinical history participants reported in a screening survey and a study questionnaire. ImmuneRACE Cohort 3 recovered participants were defined by two consecutive negative NP/OP PCR tests, healthcare professional clearance, or symptom resolution. In the prospective study, whole blood, serum and a nasopharyngeal or oropharyngeal swab were collected from each participant by mobile phlebotomists. Over a roughly two-month period, participants in the prospective study had the option of providing additional blood draws and questionnaires. Prospective study blood samples were shipped either frozen or at room temperature before DNA extraction.

As for this clone: The antigen this receptor binds is unknown. Base qualities are not recorded, but no much larger clone differs from it by a single base.

TCRbeta CDR3 regions were amplified from genomic DNA by means of the immunoSEQ Assay, a bias-controlled multiplex PCR. Concerning the study's data processing: Nucleated cell counts per sample were estimated from amplification of reference gene primers within the assay. Sequence reads were collapsed and filtered to measure the absolute abundance of every unique TCRbeta CDR3 rearrangement. For each sample, productive Simpson clonality was calculated as the square root of Simpson's diversity index over productive rearrangements. Held by TCRdb, this immuneACCESS table contains in-frame sequences only and omits some clones. Under half of the omission traces to an unresolved V gene where checked; the cause of the rest is unknown. V, J and clone size are taken as reported in that table, and D and trimming were inferred from the DNA itself. The sample data list 250,000 to 350,000 clones, and more than 85% of these were observed just once. Under 20% of the sample lies in the top ten.

The TCR comes from a woman aged 25 to 45 who had recovered from COVID-19. Sequencing was done on a sample of PBMCs or T cells enriched from blood (not recorded which). Recombination linked TRBV28 to TRBJ1-6; the D gene is perhaps TRBD1, from 6 matching bases. The DNA is as follows: TGTGCCAGCAGTTTGGGGGCCCTAAGCTCCTATAATTCACCCCTCCACTTT. It encodes CASSLGALSSYNSPLHF.